This TCR beta chain was observed in a study of T cells in pancreatic ductal adenocarcinoma. Study results and limitations: Unique clonotypes were roughly 8-fold more numerous in blood than in tumor.

Regarding this clone: The antigen is undetermined.

V lost 2 bases, J lost 4 bases, and 15 bases stayed unmatched. This CDR3 spans 18 amino acids. CDR1 and CDR2 (germline): SGHAT, FQNNGV. Selected pancreatic ductal adenocarcinoma patients had undergone surgery without neoadjuvant therapy. Sequencing used immunoSEQ multiplex PCR; TCRdb keeps in-frame clones, though not all of them. The sample contains about 9,400 clones, about 61% of which appear only once. The sequencing input was pancreatic tumor tissue. The sequence was collected from a human donor with pancreatic ductal adenocarcinoma. The chain combines TRBV11-2 with TRBJ1-2; 8 bases fit TRBD1. CDR3 region: CASSLRGSQGAFGYGYTF. Written as DNA, the CDR3 is TGTGCCAGCAGCTTAAGAGGTAGCCAGGGGGCGTTCGGCTATGGCTACACCTTC.